This T cell receptor (beta chain) is drawn from a study of CD8 T cells in Susac syndrome. RNA was extracted with the RNeasy kit, and a quantity of 0.5 to 1 ug was reverse transcribed using random hexamers. An immunoSEQ multiplex PCR amplified TCR beta CDR3 over 54 Vbeta and 13 Jbeta. MiXCR, run by TCRdb on the immunoSEQ multiplex PCR reads, gives a single entry per CDR3 protein. The sample has some 180,000 distinct CDR3 sequences, approximately 93% seen once; the top ten hold 0.1%. CD8+ and CD4+ T cells from blood underwent TCR beta sequencing. Controls matched for age and sex were healthy donors. TEMRA cells were FACS-enriched, unlike CD8+ and CD4+ T cells, which were negatively isolated. Germline CDR1 SGHTA, CDR2 FQGNSA. V lost 1 base, J lost 10 bases, and 11 bases lay in between. This CDR3 has 13 residues.

The sequence was collected from a human donor in good health. The sequenced sample consisted of CD4+ T cells from PBMCs. This chain uses TRBV7-2 with TRBJ2-1; TRBD1 might be the D (6 bases). CDR3 nucleotides: TGTGCCAGCAGCTTAGACAGGGCAGGGGAGCAGTTCTTC. This sequence encodes CASSLDRAGEQFF.